This T cell receptor (beta chain) was identified in a study of T cell responses to AZD1222 COVID-19 vaccine. Study observations and caveats: Clonal diversity was possibly underestimated, and white British individuals and females predominated among donors. Spike-wide coverage was observed for vaccine-associated CD4 TCRs, with dominant responses at 160-218 and 743-854.

This clone was picked up one time. Antigen specificity is unknown. Clones were read by immunoSEQ multiplex PCR, and TCRdb kept only the in-frame ones, dropping some. Among about 140,000 clones, under 90% were seen once, and the ten largest hold 1.6%. It was second doses at about 4 or about 12 weeks that were pooled. This clonotype was sampled from an adult who received the AZD1222 COVID-19 vaccine. This sample comprised peripheral blood, obtained 28 days after the second AZD1222 dose.

The CDR3 DNA is TGTGCCAGCAGCCATCGACAGGGGGCGCGGGTAAAACTGTTTTTT. This translates into CASSHRQGARVKLFF. This chain connects TRBV28 to TRBJ1-4; 10 bases map to TRBD1. CDR1 MDHEN and CDR2 SYDVKM come from the germline V gene. The CDR3 totals 15 residues. The J segment lost 10 bases and the V segment lost 6 bases, leaving 11 bases of the junction unmatched.